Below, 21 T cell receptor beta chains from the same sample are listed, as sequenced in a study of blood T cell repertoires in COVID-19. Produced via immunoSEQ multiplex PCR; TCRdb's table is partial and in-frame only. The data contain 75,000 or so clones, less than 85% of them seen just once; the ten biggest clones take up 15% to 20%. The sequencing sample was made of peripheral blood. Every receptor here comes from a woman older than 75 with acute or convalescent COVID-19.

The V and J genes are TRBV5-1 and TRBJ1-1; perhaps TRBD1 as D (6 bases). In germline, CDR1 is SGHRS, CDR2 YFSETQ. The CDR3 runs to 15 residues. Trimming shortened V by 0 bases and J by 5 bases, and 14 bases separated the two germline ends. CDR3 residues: CASSLDRGGGTEAFF. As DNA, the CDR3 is TGCGCCAGCAGCTTGGATCGGGGAGGGGGGACTGAAGCTTTCTTT.

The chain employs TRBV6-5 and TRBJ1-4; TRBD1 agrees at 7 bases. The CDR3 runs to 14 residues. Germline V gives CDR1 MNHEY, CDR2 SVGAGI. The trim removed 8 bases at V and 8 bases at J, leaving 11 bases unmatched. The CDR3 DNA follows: TGTGCCAGCGTACAGACAGGGATACGCGAAAAACTGTTTTTT. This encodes CASVQTGIREKLFF.

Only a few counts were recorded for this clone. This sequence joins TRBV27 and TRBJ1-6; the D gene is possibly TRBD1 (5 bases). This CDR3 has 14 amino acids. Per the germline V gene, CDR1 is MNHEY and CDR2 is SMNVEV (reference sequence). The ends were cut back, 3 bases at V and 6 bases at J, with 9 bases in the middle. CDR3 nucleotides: TGTGCCAGCAGTTTCAGGGAGGGTAATTCACCCCTCCACTTT. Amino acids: CASSFREGNSPLHF.

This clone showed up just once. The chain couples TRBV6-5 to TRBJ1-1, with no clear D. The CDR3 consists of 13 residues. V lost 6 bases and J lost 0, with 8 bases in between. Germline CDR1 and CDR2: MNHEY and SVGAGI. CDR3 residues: CASSRKLNTEAFF. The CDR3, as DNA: TGTGCCAGCAGCAGAAAATTGAACACTGAAGCTTTCTTT.

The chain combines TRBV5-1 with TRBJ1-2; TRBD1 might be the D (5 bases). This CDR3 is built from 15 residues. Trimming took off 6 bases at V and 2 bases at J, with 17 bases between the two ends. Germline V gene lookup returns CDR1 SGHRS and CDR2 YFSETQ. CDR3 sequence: CASTPSQGSNYGYTF. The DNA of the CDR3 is TGCGCCAGCACCCCCTCGCAGGGTAGCAACTATGGCTACACCTTC.

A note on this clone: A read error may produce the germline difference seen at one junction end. The CDR3 loop reads CASSLAGVSTGELFF. In nucleotides, the CDR3 is TGTGCCAGCAGCCTAGCGGGAGTATCGACCGGGGAGCTGTTTTTT. The chain couples TRBV7-9 to TRBJ2-2, with TRBD2 identical over 10 bases. Germline assignment: CDR1 SEHNR and CDR2 FQNEAQ (reference sequence). This CDR3 has 15 residues.

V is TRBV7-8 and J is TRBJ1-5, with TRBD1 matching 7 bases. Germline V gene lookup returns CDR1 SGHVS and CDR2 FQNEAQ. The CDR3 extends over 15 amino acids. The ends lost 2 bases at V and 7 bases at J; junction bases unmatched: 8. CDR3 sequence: CASSLSVQGGQPQHF. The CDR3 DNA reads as TGTGCCAGCAGCTTAAGTGTTCAGGGGGGCCAGCCCCAGCATTTT.

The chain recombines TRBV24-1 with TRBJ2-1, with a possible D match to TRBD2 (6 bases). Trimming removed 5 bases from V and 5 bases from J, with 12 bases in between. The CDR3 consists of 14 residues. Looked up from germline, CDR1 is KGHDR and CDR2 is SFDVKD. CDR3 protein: CATSGQGGHNEQFF. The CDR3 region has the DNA TGTGCCACCAGTGGCCAAGGAGGGCACAATGAGCAGTTCTTC.

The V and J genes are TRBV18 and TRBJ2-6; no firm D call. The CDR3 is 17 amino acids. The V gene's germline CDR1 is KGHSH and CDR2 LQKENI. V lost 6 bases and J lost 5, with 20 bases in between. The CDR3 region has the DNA TGTGCCAGCTCCCTCTGGCCACCGTCGGAGAGGGCCAACGTCCTGACTTTC. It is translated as CASSLWPPSERANVLTF.

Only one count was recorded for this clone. The CDR3, as DNA: TGTGCCAGTAGCCCAAACGGGGGTGGTAAGACTGAAGCTTTCTTT. It translates to CASSPNGGGKTEAFF. The genes are TRBV19 and TRBJ1-1; a weak D match, TRBD1 (5 bases). V gave up 6 bases and J gave up 5 bases, with 19 bases separating them. The CDR3 is 15 residues long. CDR1 LNHDA and CDR2 SQIVND come from the germline V gene (reference sequence).

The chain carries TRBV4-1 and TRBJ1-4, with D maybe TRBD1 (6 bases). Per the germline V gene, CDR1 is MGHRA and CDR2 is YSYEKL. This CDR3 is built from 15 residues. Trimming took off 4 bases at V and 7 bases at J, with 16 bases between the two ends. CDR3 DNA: TGCGCCAGCAGCCGAGACCAGGGGCGAGGTGAAAAACTGTTTTTT. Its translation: CASSRDQGRGEKLFF.

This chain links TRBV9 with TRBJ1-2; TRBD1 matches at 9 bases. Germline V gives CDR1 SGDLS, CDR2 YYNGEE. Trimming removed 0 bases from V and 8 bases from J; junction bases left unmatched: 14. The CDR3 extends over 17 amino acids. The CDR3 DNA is TGTGCCAGCAGCGTAGGGACAGGGGCGACCTATTCGGGGGGCTACACCTTC. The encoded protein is CASSVGTGATYSGGYTF.

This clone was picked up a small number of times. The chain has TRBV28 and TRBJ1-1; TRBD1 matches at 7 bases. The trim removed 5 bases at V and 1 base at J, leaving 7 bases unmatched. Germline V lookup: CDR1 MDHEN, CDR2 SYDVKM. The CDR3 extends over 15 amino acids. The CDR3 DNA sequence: TGTGCCAGCAGTGTCCACGGGACAGCGAACACTGAAGCTTTCTTT. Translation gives CASSVHGTANTEAFF.

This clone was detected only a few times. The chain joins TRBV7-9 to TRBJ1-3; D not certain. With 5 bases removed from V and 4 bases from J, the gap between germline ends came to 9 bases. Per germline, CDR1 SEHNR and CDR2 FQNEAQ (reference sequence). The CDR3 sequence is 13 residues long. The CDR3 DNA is TGTGCCAGCAGCCCGTCTCTGGGAAACACCATATATTTT. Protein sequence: CASSPSLGNTIYF.

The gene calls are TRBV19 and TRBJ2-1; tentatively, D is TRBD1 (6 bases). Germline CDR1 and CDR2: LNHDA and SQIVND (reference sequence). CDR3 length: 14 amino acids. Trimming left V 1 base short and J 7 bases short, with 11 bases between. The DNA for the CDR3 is TGTGCCAGTAGTATAGTACAGGGTTGGAATGAGCAGTTCTTC. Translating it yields CASSIVQGWNEQFF.

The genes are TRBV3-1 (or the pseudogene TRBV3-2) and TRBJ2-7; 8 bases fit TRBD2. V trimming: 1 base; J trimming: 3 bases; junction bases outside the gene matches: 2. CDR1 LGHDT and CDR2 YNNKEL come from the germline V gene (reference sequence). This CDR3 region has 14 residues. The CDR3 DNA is TGTGCCAGCAGCCAAGGAAGCGGGAGCTACGAGCAGTACTTC. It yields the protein CASSQGSGSYEQYF.

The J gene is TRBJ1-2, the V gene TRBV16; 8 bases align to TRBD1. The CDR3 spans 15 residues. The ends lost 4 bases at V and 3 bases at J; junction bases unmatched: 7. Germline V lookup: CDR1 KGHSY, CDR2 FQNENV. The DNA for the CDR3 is TGTGCCAGCAGCCCCAACAGGGGGGTAGACTATGGCTACACCTTC. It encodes CASSPNRGVDYGYTF.

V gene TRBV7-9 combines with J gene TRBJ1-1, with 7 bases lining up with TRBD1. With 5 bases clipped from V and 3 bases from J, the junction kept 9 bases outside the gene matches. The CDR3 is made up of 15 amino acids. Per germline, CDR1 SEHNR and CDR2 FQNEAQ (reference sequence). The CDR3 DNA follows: TGTGCCAGCAGCCTCTCAGGGGGGATAGACACTGAAGCTTTCTTT. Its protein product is CASSLSGGIDTEAFF.

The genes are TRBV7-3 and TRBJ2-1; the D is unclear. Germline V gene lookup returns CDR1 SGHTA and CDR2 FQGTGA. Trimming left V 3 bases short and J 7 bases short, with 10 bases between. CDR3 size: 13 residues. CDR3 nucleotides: TGTGCCAGCAGCTTGAGCGCCCGGAATGAGCAGTTCTTC. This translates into CASSLSARNEQFF.

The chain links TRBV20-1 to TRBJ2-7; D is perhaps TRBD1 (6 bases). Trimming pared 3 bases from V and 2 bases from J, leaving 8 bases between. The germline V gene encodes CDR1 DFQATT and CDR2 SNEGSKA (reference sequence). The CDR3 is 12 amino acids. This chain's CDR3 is CSASQGTYEQYF. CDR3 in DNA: TGCAGTGCTAGTCAGGGGACCTACGAGCAGTACTTC.

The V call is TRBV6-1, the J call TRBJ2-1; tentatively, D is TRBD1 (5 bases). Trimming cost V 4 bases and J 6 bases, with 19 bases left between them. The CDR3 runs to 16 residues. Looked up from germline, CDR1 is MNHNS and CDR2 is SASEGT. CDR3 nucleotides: TGTGCCAGCAGTGCCACCCCGACAGAGCCGACCAATGAGCAGTTCTTC. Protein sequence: CASSATPTEPTNEQFF.